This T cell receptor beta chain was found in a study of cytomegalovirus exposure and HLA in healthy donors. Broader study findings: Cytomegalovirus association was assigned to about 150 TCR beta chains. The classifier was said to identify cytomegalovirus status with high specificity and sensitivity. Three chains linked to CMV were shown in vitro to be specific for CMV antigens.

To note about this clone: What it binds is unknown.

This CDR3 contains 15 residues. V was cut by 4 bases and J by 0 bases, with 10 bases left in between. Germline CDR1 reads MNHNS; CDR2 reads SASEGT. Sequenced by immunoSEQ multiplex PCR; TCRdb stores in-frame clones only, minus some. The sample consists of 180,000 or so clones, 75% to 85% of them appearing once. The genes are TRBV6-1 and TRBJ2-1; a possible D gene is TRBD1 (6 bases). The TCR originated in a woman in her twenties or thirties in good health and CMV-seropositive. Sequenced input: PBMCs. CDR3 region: CASSGDITSYNEQFF. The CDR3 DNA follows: TGTGCCAGCAGTGGGGACATAACCTCCTACAATGAGCAGTTCTTC.